One sample yielded the 25 T cell receptor beta chains listed below, sequenced in a study of OX40 agonist ivuxolimab in advanced cancers. Generated by immunoSEQ multiplex PCR, the TCRdb table keeps only in-frame clones and is missing some. The data show tens of thousands of clones, 75% to 90% seen once. The specimen was CD4+ or CD8+ T cells sorted from blood, collected in a trial of the OX40 agonist ivuxolimab. These receptors were obtained from an adult with an advanced solid tumor such as melanoma, head and neck, liver or kidney cancer.

This chain uses TRBV14 with TRBJ1-1, with 7 bases aligning to TRBD1. Germline CDR1 reads SGHDN; CDR2 reads FVKESK. V shed 5 bases, J shed 7 bases, and the junction held 7 bases outside the gene matches. CDR3 length: 13 residues. CDR3 in DNA: TGTGCCAGCAGCTCCAGGGGGGGGCTTGAAGCTTTCTTT. Translated, it gives CASSSRGGLEAFF.

The rearrangement links TRBV27 to TRBJ2-5; D may be TRBD1 (6 bases). This CDR3 has 13 amino acids. Trimming took off 6 bases at V and 5 bases at J, with 13 bases between the two ends. CDR1 MNHEY and CDR2 SMNVEV come from the germline V gene (reference sequence). In DNA, the CDR3 is TGTGCCAGCAGCCCCCAGGGGCGGGAGACCCAGTACTTC. Amino acid sequence: CASSPQGRETQYF.

The genes are TRBV30 and TRBJ2-1; 9 bases are a match to TRBD1. V gave up 5 bases and J gave up 6 bases; unmatched junction bases: 5. The CDR3 consists of 13 residues. Germline values: CDR1 GTSNPN, CDR2 SVGIG (reference sequence). The DNA of the CDR3 is TGTGCCTGGGCGACAGGGGGAAGCAATGAGCAGTTCTTC. Translating it yields CAWATGGSNEQFF.

This clone came up once. The rearrangement joins TRBV6-5 to TRBJ2-5; D call uncertain. The CDR3 is 15 amino acids. Trimming took 0 bases from V and 5 from J, leaving 13 bases between them. The germline CDR1 and CDR2 sequences are MNHEY and SVGAGI. The chain's CDR3 is CASSYSYGRKETQYF. The CDR3 coding sequence is TGTGCCAGCAGTTACTCTTACGGTCGGAAGGAGACCCAGTACTTC.

This clone was seen more than once but under ten times. The V and J genes are TRBV28 and TRBJ1-5; D is ambiguous. The germline gives CDR1 MDHEN, CDR2 SYDVKM. Trimming shortened V by 5 bases and J by 1 base, and 15 bases separated the two germline ends. The CDR3 consists of 16 residues. CDR3 protein: CASSPLSWLSNQPQHF. As DNA, the CDR3 is TGTGCCAGCAGTCCCCTATCCTGGTTGAGCAATCAGCCCCAGCATTTT.

This clone was counted only a few times. This chain joins TRBV10-3 and TRBJ2-7; no reliable D call. V lost 4 bases and J lost 1, with 11 bases in between. This CDR3 has 14 residues. CDR1 is ENHRY and CDR2 is SYGVKD in the germline V gene. The CDR3 coding sequence is TGTGCCATCAGTGGACTGAGAGGATCCTACGAGCAGTACTTC. The encoded protein is CAISGLRGSYEQYF.

The chain is built from TRBV15 and TRBJ2-5; either TRBD1 or TRBD2 may fit D (5 bases each). V was trimmed by 3 bases and J by 7 bases, leaving 15 bases between them. The CDR3 extends over 14 amino acids. Germline V gene data show CDR1 as LNHNV and CDR2 as YYDKDF (reference sequence). CDR3 in amino acids: CATSSGTVGGTQYF. In DNA, the CDR3 is TGTGCCACCAGCAGCGGGACCGTAGGAGGGACCCAGTACTTC.

The chain carries TRBV11-2 and TRBJ2-5; D call uncertain. Trimming left V 5 bases short and J 5 bases short, with 3 bases between. This CDR3 has 10 residues. CDR1 and CDR2 (germline): SGHAT, FQNNGV. The CDR3 DNA reads TGTGCCAGCAGCAGGGAGACCCAGTACTTC. Its translation is CASSRETQYF.

On this clone: Other DNA sequences in this specimen translate into the identical CDR3. The DNA of the CDR3 is TGTGCCAGCCGCGCCGCGGGGGGCAATCAGCCCCAGCATTTT. This gives the protein CASRAAGGNQPQHF. The chain links TRBV28 to TRBJ1-5, with a possible D match to TRBD1 (5 bases). This CDR3 comprises 14 residues. V was cut by 8 bases and J by 2 bases, with 13 bases left in between. Per the germline V gene, CDR1 is MDHEN and CDR2 is SYDVKM.

CDR3 DNA: TGTGCCAGCAGCGTCTGGAGCGGGGAAAGCACAGATACGCAGTATTTT. As protein: CASSVWSGESTDTQYF. The chain employs TRBV9 and TRBJ2-3, with 7 bases fitting TRBD2. V lost 2 bases to trimming and J lost 0 bases; unmatched junction nucleotides: 6. Per germline, CDR1 SGDLS and CDR2 YYNGEE. CDR3 size: 16 residues.

This sequence joins TRBV27 and TRBJ2-3; 9 nucleotides agree with TRBD1. In germline, CDR1 is MNHEY, CDR2 SMNVEV (reference sequence). V was pared by 6 bases and J by 5 bases, with 3 bases of the junction left unmatched. The CDR3 length is 13 residues. CDR3 region: CASRGTGQDTQYF. CDR3 sequence (DNA): TGTGCCAGCAGGGGGACAGGGCAAGATACGCAGTATTTT.

The chain uses TRBV2 and TRBJ2-3, with D possibly TRBD1 on 6 matching bases. V lost 4 bases and J lost 0, with 8 bases in between. Germline CDR1 and CDR2: SNHLY and FYNNEI. The CDR3 sequence is 14 residues long. The CDR3 region is CASSGGLSTDTQYF. CDR3 coding DNA: TGTGCCAGCAGTGGGGGGCTCAGCACAGATACGCAGTATTTT.

The chain uses TRBV15 and TRBJ1-2; no firm D call. The CDR3 loop spans 11 amino acids. The germline V and J ends were trimmed by 3 bases and 1 base, with 0 bases remaining between them. CDR1 LNHNV and CDR2 YYDKDF come from the germline V gene (reference sequence). CDR3 in amino acids: CATSSNYGYTF. DNA of the CDR3: TGTGCCACCAGCAGTAACTATGGCTACACCTTC.

This clone was counted a few times. V and J are TRBV7-9 and TRBJ1-2; D gene uncertain. In germline, CDR1 is SEHNR, CDR2 FQNEAQ (reference sequence). This CDR3 spans 11 amino acids. The V and J ends lost 2 bases and 2 bases respectively, with 0 bases between them. CDR3 sequence reads: CASSLNYGYTF. The CDR3 coding sequence is TGTGCCAGCAGCTTAAACTATGGCTACACCTTC.

The J gene is TRBJ2-7, the V gene TRBV6-5, with TRBD1 matching 11 bases. Germline CDR1 reads MNHEY; CDR2 reads SVGAGI. V was clipped by 6 bases and J by 3 bases; unmatched bases: 1. This CDR3 has 13 amino acids. The CDR3 coding sequence is TGTGCCAGCAGAGGGACAGGGGGCTACGAGCAGTACTTC. Amino acids: CASRGTGGYEQYF.

This rearrangement joins TRBV5-1 to TRBJ2-5; either TRBD1 or TRBD2 may fit D (5 bases each). Germline CDR1 is SGHRS and CDR2 is YFSETQ. The CDR3 loop spans 15 amino acids. Trimming shortened V by 2 bases and J by 5 bases, and 16 bases separated the two germline ends. CDR3 sequence (DNA): TGCGCCAGCAGCTTCAGGGCTAGCAATCAGGAGACCCAGTACTTC. Its protein product is CASSFRASNQETQYF.

In this sample, this clone turned up once. V and J are TRBV6-1 and TRBJ1-4; D call uncertain. This CDR3 spans 14 amino acids. Germline CDR1 is MNHNS and CDR2 is SASEGT. V dropped 1 base and J dropped 8 bases, with 11 bases sitting between them. The chain's CDR3 is CASSEGAGEEKLFF. CDR3 coding DNA: TGTGCCAGCAGTGAAGGGGCGGGAGAGGAAAAACTGTTTTTT.

The chain links TRBV19 to TRBJ2-5, with 11 bases fitting TRBD2. Germline assignment: CDR1 LNHDA and CDR2 SQIVND (reference sequence). The CDR3 is 16 residues long. The V segment lost 5 bases and the J segment 4 bases; nucleotides outside the gene matches: 9. CDR3 nucleotides: TGTGCCAGTAGTCCCCCGGGGCTAGCGGGAGGAGAGACCCAGTACTTC. Protein product: CASSPPGLAGGETQYF.

This clone rates as medium-sized. The rearrangement links TRBV18 to TRBJ2-7; D is unresolved. This CDR3 spans 15 amino acids. V shed 0 bases and J shed 3 bases, with 12 bases lying between them. Looked up from germline, CDR1 is KGHSH and CDR2 is LQKENI. CDR3 in DNA: TGTGCCAGCTCACCACCGTACGGCCAGTACTACGAGCAGTACTTC. It yields the protein CASSPPYGQYYEQYF. Based on the CDR3 plus reference TRBV18 and TRBJ2-7, the full variable domain is NAGVMQNPRHLVRRRGQEARLRCSPMKGHSHVYWYRQLPEEGLKFMVYLQKENIIDESGMPKERFSAEFPKEGPSILRIQQVVRGDSAAYFCASSPPYGQYYEQYFGPGTRLTVT.

The chain links TRBV7-9 to TRBJ2-3; unclear D gene. In germline, CDR1 is SEHNR, CDR2 FQNEAQ (reference sequence). The CDR3 has 15 residues. Trimming cost V 8 bases and J 3 bases, with 18 bases left between them. CDR3 sequence: CASRPYSRRTDTQYF. The CDR3 DNA reads TGTGCCAGCCGCCCCTACTCCCGTCGGACAGATACGCAGTATTTT.

The chain joins TRBV4-2 to TRBJ1-2; the D is unclear. Deletions cut 0 bases from V and 1 base from J, with 12 bases between. Germline CDR1 reads LGHNA; CDR2 reads YNFKEQ. CDR3 length: 16 amino acids. The DNA of the CDR3 is TGTGCCAGCAGCCAAGATGTCACCGAGCTTAACTATGGCTACACCTTC. Translated: CASSQDVTELNYGYTF.

The chain couples TRBV4-2 to TRBJ2-2; 10 positions agree with TRBD1. Germline assignment: CDR1 LGHNA and CDR2 YNFKEQ. V dropped 1 base and J dropped 4; count of bases not matched to a gene: 3. This CDR3 region has 16 residues. This chain's CDR3 is CASSQGGTGVTGELFF. DNA for the CDR3: TGTGCCAGCAGCCAAGGGGGGACAGGGGTCACCGGGGAGCTGTTTTTT.

The rearrangement uses TRBV19 and TRBJ1-2; 10 nucleotides agree with TRBD1. V was clipped by 6 bases and J by 5 bases; unmatched bases: 6. This CDR3 is 14 amino acids long. Per the germline V gene, CDR1 is LNHDA and CDR2 is SQIVND (reference sequence). This CDR3 is CASSGTGETYGYTF. CDR3 DNA: TGTGCCAGTAGCGGGACAGGGGAAACTTATGGCTACACCTTC.

The chain links TRBV6-5 to TRBJ2-1; TRBD2 might be the D (6 bases). V gave up 5 bases and J gave up 7 bases, with 18 bases separating them. The CDR3 spans 15 residues. Germline assignment: CDR1 MNHEY and CDR2 SVGAGI. CDR3 in amino acids: CASSLPYGAGNEQFF. The CDR3 DNA follows: TGTGCCAGCAGTCTCCCCTATGGGGCGGGGAATGAGCAGTTCTTC.

V is TRBV6-5 and J is TRBJ2-7; TRBD1 matches 12 bases. V trimming: 7 bases; J trimming: 5 bases; junction bases outside the gene matches: 6. Germline V gene data show CDR1 as MNHEY and CDR2 as SVGAGI. This CDR3 has 14 residues. The CDR3 sequence: CASTAGTGGDEQYF. CDR3 in DNA: TGTGCCAGCACTGCCGGGACAGGGGGCGACGAGCAGTACTTC.